Below are 2 T cell receptor beta chains sequenced from a single sample in a study of cytomegalovirus exposure and HLA in healthy donors. The PCR had 60 Vbeta and 13 Jbeta primers. Produced via immunoSEQ multiplex PCR; TCRdb's table is partial and in-frame only. Among about 190,000 clones listed, more than 75% were seen once. Material: PBMCs. These receptors all come from a woman aged 45-65 years in good health and CMV-seropositive.

The chain carries TRBV5-1 and TRBJ2-1, with 7 bases fitting TRBD1. The CDR3 is 15 amino acids. Per germline, CDR1 SGHRS and CDR2 YFSETQ. V was clipped by 1 base and J by 8 bases; unmatched bases: 9. The DNA for the CDR3 is TGCGCCAGCAGCTTGATACAGGGGAGTTCAGATGAGCAGTTCTTC. Translating it yields CASSLIQGSSDEQFF.

The chain is built from TRBV6-5 and TRBJ1-1; D not certain. This CDR3 contains 15 residues. Trimming pared 6 bases from V and 5 bases from J, leaving 19 bases between. The germline CDR1 and CDR2 sequences are MNHEY and SVGAGI. The CDR3 region has the DNA TGTGCCAGCAGGCCTCAAAGCGCCTTGCGAACTGAAGCTTTCTTT. Translation: CASRPQSALRTEAFF.